Presented here are 20 T cell receptor beta chains from one specimen sequenced in a study of patients and donors after allogeneic stem cell transplantation. From the RT-PCR reads, TCRdb called clonotypes with MiXCR, one entry per CDR3 protein. The top ten clones hold about 7% of a sample with hundreds of thousands of distinct CDR3 sequences, around 16% of them seen once. The sequenced sample was blood, either unsorted or a sorted T cell fraction (not recorded which). The receptors come from a human donor who was either an allogeneic HSCT recipient or a stem cell or donor lymphocyte infusion donor (not recorded which). It is not recorded whose cells these are; they may come from a transplant donor.

This clonotype was seen a few times. J is TRBJ2-2 and V is TRBV5-1; D gene uncertain. The germline gives CDR1 SGHRS, CDR2 YFSETQ. The CDR3 runs 13 residues. Between the trimmed V and J ends, which lost 6 bases and 3 bases, there was a span of 9 bases. CDR3 nucleotide sequence: TGCGCCAGCATGCAAGGGTACACCGGGGAGCTGTTTTTT. It translates to CASMQGYTGELFF.

Many counts were recorded for this clonotype. In DNA form, the CDR3 reads TGCGCCAGCAGCTCCATGCCTGCGGGGGGCACAGATACGCAGTATTTT. This sequence encodes CASSSMPAGGTDTQYF. The V call is TRBV5-1, the J call TRBJ2-3, with 7 nucleotides matching TRBD2. Trimming removed 3 bases from V and 1 base from J; junction bases left unmatched: 8. CDR3 length equals 16 residues. The germline CDR1 and CDR2 sequences are SGHRS and YFSETQ.

This sequence joins TRBV28 and TRBJ1-5; D is undetermined. The CDR3 runs to 16 residues. Germline loops: CDR1 MDHEN, CDR2 SYDVKM. V gave up 3 bases and J gave up 0 bases, with 12 bases separating them. In DNA, the CDR3 is TGTGCCAGCAGTTTTATTCGAGCGGATAGCAATCAGCCCCAGCATTTT. Translating gives CASSFIRADSNQPQHF.

This clonotype was seen repeatedly, ten times or more. The gene calls are TRBV5-1 and TRBJ2-2; D is unresolved. This CDR3 contains 17 residues. Per germline, CDR1 SGHRS and CDR2 YFSETQ. V shed 4 bases and J shed 1 base, with 17 bases lying between them. The CDR3 bases are TGCGCCAGCAGCCTAATTGCTGGTCTAGGGAACACCGGGGAGCTGTTTTTT. Protein sequence: CASSLIAGLGNTGELFF.

This clonotype was observed a few times. This rearrangement joins TRBV20-1 to TRBJ2-5; TRBD2 matches 8 bases. This CDR3 has 15 residues. Germline assignment: CDR1 DFQATT and CDR2 SNEGSKA (reference sequence). The V segment lost 3 bases and the J segment 2 bases; nucleotides outside the gene matches: 8. The DNA for the CDR3 is TGCAGTGCTAGCCCACTAGCGGCAAGGCAAGAGACCCAGTACTTC. It is translated as CSASPLAARQETQYF.

This chain uses TRBV2 with TRBJ2-3; D is unresolved. V gave up 2 bases and J gave up 4 bases, with 13 bases separating them. The CDR3 runs to 15 residues. Per the germline V gene, CDR1 is SNHLY and CDR2 is FYNNEI. This CDR3 reads CASSELEARPDTQYF. DNA for the CDR3: TGTGCCAGCAGTGAATTAGAGGCACGACCAGATACGCAGTATTTT.

This clonotype occurred a few times. This chain joins TRBV27 and TRBJ2-3, with D unclear. This CDR3 spans 15 amino acids. Trimming took 1 base from V and 2 from J, leaving 10 bases between them. The V gene's germline CDR1 is MNHEY and CDR2 SMNVEV (reference sequence). The CDR3 protein is CASSLFGRYTDTQYF. Here the CDR3 DNA reads TGTGCCAGCAGTTTATTCGGCCGATACACAGATACGCAGTATTTT.

The CDR3 loop reads CASRRYRDEGYTF. In DNA form, the CDR3 reads TGTGCCAGCAGACGATACAGGGATGAGGGCTACACCTTC. V and J are TRBV12-3 or TRBV12-4 and TRBJ1-2; perhaps TRBD1 as D (6 bases). This CDR3 is 13 amino acids long. V shed 6 bases and J shed 8 bases, with 16 bases lying between them.

There are a few counts of this clonotype. The chain links TRBV10-2 to TRBJ2-7; TRBD1 matches at 9 bases. Germline assignment: CDR1 WSHSY and CDR2 SAAADI. The CDR3 is 13 amino acids. Trimming at V came to 5 bases and at J to 6 bases, leaving 5 bases not matched to a gene. The CDR3 nucleotides are TGCGCCAGCAGTCAACAGGGGGCCGGCGAGCAGTACTTC. Translated: CASSQQGAGEQYF.

The genes are TRBV5-1 and TRBJ2-7; weak D call: TRBD2 (6 bases). CDR3 length: 14 amino acids. CDR1 and CDR2 (germline): SGHRS, YFSETQ. Trimming took off 7 bases at V and 0 bases at J, with 14 bases between the two ends. The CDR3 protein is CASGSGPSSYEQYF. The CDR3 DNA follows: TGCGCCAGCGGTAGCGGCCCCAGCTCCTACGAGCAGTACTTC.

The chain has TRBV4-1 and TRBJ2-1; 7 bases align to TRBD2. With V trimmed by 0 bases and J by 4 bases, 9 bases remained unmatched. The CDR3 runs to 17 residues. CDR1 MGHRA and CDR2 YSYEKL come from the germline V gene. DNA of the CDR3: TGCGCCAGCAGCCAAGATCTTAAGGCTAGCGGTTACAATGAGCAGTTCTTC. This sequence encodes CASSQDLKASGYNEQFF.

This clonotype occurred many times. V gene TRBV10-3 combines with J gene TRBJ2-2; the match to TRBD2 covers 8 bases. Germline V gene data show CDR1 as ENHRY and CDR2 as SYGVKD. This CDR3 has 19 amino acids. With 3 bases clipped from V and 5 bases from J, the junction kept 17 bases outside the gene matches. The CDR3 loop reads CAISDPMRQRGIETGELFF. DNA of the CDR3: TGTGCCATCAGTGATCCCATGCGGCAGCGGGGGATCGAAACCGGGGAGCTGTTTTTT.

In its sample, this clonotype was seen many times. J is TRBJ2-1 and V is TRBV6-6; TRBD1 or TRBD2 may be the D gene (5 bases each). Germline CDR1 reads MNHNY; CDR2 reads SVGAGI (reference sequence). This CDR3 spans 11 amino acids. V was clipped by 2 bases and J by 10 bases, with 6 bases between them. CDR3 bases: TGTGCCAGCAGTTACGGGGGAGAGCAGTTCTTC. It translates to CASSYGGEQFF.

The chain joins TRBV12-3 or TRBV12-4 to TRBJ2-2, with 13 bases that match TRBD2. The CDR3 runs to 15 residues. V shed 5 bases, J shed 6 bases, and the junction held 3 bases outside the gene matches. DNA for the CDR3: TGTGCCAGCAGTCTGACTAGCGGGAGGCCCGGGGAGCTGTTTTTT. Its protein product is CASSLTSGRPGELFF.

The chain is built from TRBV15 and TRBJ1-4; 8 bases map to TRBD1. This CDR3 comprises 18 residues. The V and J ends lost 0 bases and 0 bases, in that order; junction bases with no gene match: 6. CDR1 is LNHNV and CDR2 is YYDKDF in the germline V gene (reference sequence). This CDR3 reads CATSRDWGTGATNEKLFF. CDR3 in DNA: TGTGCCACCAGCAGAGATTGGGGGACAGGCGCAACTAATGAAAAACTGTTTTTT.

This clonotype was observed a few times. The chain couples TRBV6-1 to TRBJ2-1; TRBD2 agrees at 13 bases. Losses at the gene ends were 8 bases for V and 6 bases for J; bases not matched to a gene: 4. Germline CDR1 reads MNHNS; CDR2 reads SASEGT. The CDR3 loop spans 14 amino acids. CDR3 DNA: TGTGCCAGCGGACTAGCGGGAGCCCTCAATGAGCAGTTCTTC. Protein sequence: CASGLAGALNEQFF.

The rearrangement uses TRBV9 and TRBJ2-2; 13 bases are shared with TRBD2. V was pared by 4 bases and J by 7 bases, with 7 bases of the junction left unmatched. Germline V gives CDR1 SGDLS, CDR2 YYNGEE. This CDR3 is 16 amino acids long. The CDR3: CASSFGLAGANGELFF. The CDR3 DNA is TGTGCCAGCAGCTTCGGACTAGCGGGAGCTAACGGGGAGCTGTTTTTT.

Ten or more counts support this clonotype. The chain carries TRBV12-3 or TRBV12-4 and TRBJ2-3, with D perhaps matching TRBD1 (5 bases). Trimming removed 3 bases at V and 1 base at J, with 8 bases between. This CDR3 is built from 14 residues. CDR3 sequence reads: CASSLQGGTDTQYF. The CDR3 bases are TGTGCCAGCAGTTTGCAGGGTGGCACAGATACGCAGTATTTT.

The chain links TRBV4-2 to TRBJ2-1; 12 positions match TRBD2. J was trimmed by 7 bases and V by 2 bases; bases with no gene match: 9. The CDR3 extends over 17 amino acids. Looked up from germline, CDR1 is LGHNA and CDR2 is YNFKEQ. The CDR3 DNA reads as TGTGCCAGCAGCCAAAACCCTAGCGGGAGGGCGATAAATGAGCAGTTCTTC. It translates to CASSQNPSGRAINEQFF.

This chain links TRBV13 with TRBJ2-1; 7 nucleotides agree with TRBD2. Germline assignment: CDR1 PRHDT and CDR2 FYEKMQ (reference sequence). The junction had 11 bases not matched to a gene; V was cut back by 7 bases and J by 5 bases. The CDR3 runs 15 residues. CDR3 DNA: TGTGCCAGCACTACGGGGGGTCCTGGGGACAATGAGCAGTTCTTC. It is translated as CASTTGGPGDNEQFF.